The 9 T cell receptor beta chains listed next were all sequenced from one sample in a study of cytotoxic CD8 clonotypes in ibrutinib-treated CLL. Only in-frame clones appear in the TCRdb table, and some are missing; sequencing was by immunoSEQ multiplex PCR. The data show 150,000 to 200,000 clones, 84% seen once. The sample consisted of PBMCs, taken after 24 months of ibrutinib treatment. The receptors here all came from a human donor with chronic lymphocytic leukemia.

This clone was seen only a few times. The chain recombines TRBV23-1 with TRBJ2-2, with TRBD1 matching 10 bases. TRBV23-1 is noted as an ORF with a role that remains uncertain. V shed 6 bases, J shed 4 bases, and the junction held 2 bases outside the gene matches. The length of the CDR3 is 14 residues. CDR3 amino acids: CASRGDRGTGELFF. The CDR3 DNA reads as TGCGCCAGCAGAGGGGACAGGGGCACCGGGGAGCTGTTTTTT.

The V call is TRBV9, the J call TRBJ2-3, with TRBD1 matching 7 bases. The germline V gene has CDR1 SGDLS and CDR2 YYNGEE. This CDR3 spans 17 amino acids. V gave up 4 bases and J gave up 6 bases; unmatched junction bases: 17. The CDR3 here is CASSFYTGASSRDTQYF. The CDR3 DNA follows: TGTGCCAGCAGCTTCTACACAGGGGCGTCCTCAAGGGATACGCAGTATTTT.

This clone was counted only a few times. This chain links TRBV6-5 with TRBJ1-3; maybe TRBD1 (5 bases). Germline values: CDR1 MNHEY, CDR2 SVGAGI. Trimming removed 6 bases at V and 3 bases at J, with 12 bases between. CDR3 length: 14 residues. CDR3 bases: TGTGCCAGCAGGTCAGGGTTTGTTGGAAACACCATATATTTT. As protein: CASRSGFVGNTIYF.

The chain couples TRBV7-2 to TRBJ2-5; possibly TRBD2 for D (5 bases). V shed 0 bases and J shed 2 bases, with 7 bases lying between them. Germline CDR1 reads SGHTA; CDR2 reads FQGNSA. The CDR3 totals 14 residues. The CDR3 loop reads CASSLARTQETQYF. CDR3 nucleotides: TGTGCCAGCAGCTTAGCCCGGACTCAAGAGACCCAGTACTTC.

This chain uses TRBV28 with TRBJ2-7, with D perhaps TRBD1 or TRBD2 (5 bases each). The V and J ends lost 8 bases and 2 bases respectively, with 22 bases between them. Germline lookup yields CDR1 MDHEN and CDR2 SYDVKM. The CDR3 covers 16 residues. CDR3 coding DNA: TGTGCCAGCCTCCGGGGCCCCATGGGGCTTACCTACGAGCAGTACTTC. It translates to CASLRGPMGLTYEQYF.

The chain combines TRBV18 with TRBJ2-3; D gene unclear. Germline V lookup: CDR1 KGHSH, CDR2 LQKENI. The ends were cut back, 3 bases at V and 3 bases at J, with 7 bases in the middle. This CDR3 is 13 amino acids long. The CDR3 region is CASSPDGTDTQYF. CDR3 DNA: TGTGCCAGCTCACCGGATGGGACAGATACGCAGTATTTT.

J is TRBJ1-1 and V is TRBV6-6; no definite D call. The CDR3 contains 13 residues. The V end was cut by 2 bases, the J end by 4 bases, with 8 bases between. Looked up from germline, CDR1 is MNHNY and CDR2 is SVGAGI (reference sequence). The CDR3 sequence: CASSYRYGTEAFF. For the CDR3, the DNA is TGTGCCAGCAGTTACAGGTACGGCACTGAAGCTTTCTTT.

The V call is TRBV4-2, the J call TRBJ2-1, with 7 bases that match TRBD2. CDR3 size: 16 residues. V trimming: 0 bases; J trimming: 4 bases; junction bases outside the gene matches: 6. Germline lookup yields CDR1 LGHNA and CDR2 YNFKEQ. The CDR3 is CASSQDSSGLYNEQFF. CDR3 nucleotides: TGTGCCAGCAGCCAAGATTCTAGCGGTTTATACAATGAGCAGTTCTTC.

With respect to this clone: The same CDR3 also results from other DNA sequences found in this sample. The chain is built from TRBV27 and TRBJ1-1; D is undetermined. Trimming removed 3 bases at V and 1 base at J, with 9 bases between. The CDR3 spans 14 residues. Germline values: CDR1 MNHEY, CDR2 SMNVEV (reference sequence). The DNA of the CDR3 is TGTGCCAGCAGTTTCTGGGGTAGGAACACTGAAGCTTTCTTT. It is translated as CASSFWGRNTEAFF.